This T cell receptor beta chain was retrieved from a study of T-cell memory formation after mild COVID-19. Study-level points and caveats: Contracting CD8+ clones were enriched in EMRA, CD4+ mainly in CM and EM. Some responding clones appeared in pre-infection memory, suggesting cross-reactive memory joined.

The sample holds a few counts of this clonotype. Its antigen is currently unknown. V trimming: 0 bases; J trimming: 5 bases; junction bases outside the gene matches: 13. Germline CDR1 MGHRA, CDR2 YSYEKL. This CDR3 has 18 amino acids. 5'RACE primed from the constant segment yielded TCR alpha and TCR beta cDNA libraries bearing sample barcodes and UMIs. TCRdb independently ran MiXCR on the 5' RACE reads; one entry per CDR3 protein. Here the sample spans approximately 150,000 distinct CDR3 sequences, approximately 5.7% being singletons. The sequenced sample consisted of PBMCs or a T cell subset sorted from them (not recorded which). The V call is TRBV4-1, the J call TRBJ2-7; 10 positions match TRBD2. The origin of this receptor is an adult woman who had mild COVID-19 (a few samples of this study predate the infection). Cell type and time point are not known. CDR3 loop: CASSQDQGLSGGGHEQYF. CDR3 sequence (DNA): TGCGCCAGCAGCCAAGATCAAGGATTGAGCGGGGGGGGACACGAGCAGTACTTC.